A single sample gave rise to the 22 T cell receptor beta chains below, sequenced in a study of control samples from healthy donors and cancer patients. Clones were read by immunoSEQ multiplex PCR, and TCRdb kept only the in-frame ones, dropping some. Among around 200,000 clones listed, about 95% were seen once. Sample: blood. These receptor sequences come from a man between 50 and 59 years old in good health.

The chain recombines TRBV9 with TRBJ1-2, with 7 bases that match TRBD1. The CDR3 sequence is 14 residues long. Germline values: CDR1 SGDLS, CDR2 YYNGEE. The junction had 7 bases not matched to a gene; V was cut back by 4 bases and J by 4 bases. The CDR3 is CASSQMGTAYGYTF. The CDR3 coding sequence is TGTGCCAGCAGCCAGATGGGGACAGCCTATGGCTACACCTTC.

The chain joins TRBV19 to TRBJ2-7; 9 bases fit TRBD1. The germline V gene has CDR1 LNHDA and CDR2 SQIVND (reference sequence). This CDR3 spans 13 amino acids. The V gene end was trimmed by 4 bases and the J gene end by 5 bases; junction bases not matched to a gene: 3. CDR3 nucleotide sequence: TGTGCCAGTAGTAACAGGGGGCTAGACGAGCAGTACTTC. Translation: CASSNRGLDEQYF.

The chain carries TRBV6-5 and TRBJ2-1; 8 bases fit TRBD2. V was pared by 6 bases and J by 4 bases, with 5 bases of the junction left unmatched. The CDR3 totals 14 residues. The germline V gene has CDR1 MNHEY and CDR2 SVGAGI. The CDR3 sequence: CASRVIAGYNEQFF. The DNA of the CDR3 is TGTGCCAGCAGAGTAATAGCGGGGTACAATGAGCAGTTCTTC.

This chain links TRBV19 with TRBJ1-3, with TRBD1 matching 9 bases. This CDR3 is 13 amino acids long. V shed 9 bases and J 11 bases; nucleotides not matched to a gene: 11. Looked up from germline, CDR1 is LNHDA and CDR2 is SQIVND (reference sequence). In nucleotides, the CDR3 is TGTGCCAGCCGGGACAGGGAGGAGGAAGCCATATATTTT. Translating it yields CASRDREEEAIYF. The full variable domain, completed using reference TRBV19 and TRBJ1-3, is DGGITQSPKYLFRKEGQNVTLSCEQNLNHDAMYWYRQDPGQGLRLIYYSQIVNDFQKGDIAEGYSVSREKKESFPLTVTSAQKNPTAFYLCASRDREEEAIYFGEGSWLTVV.

The J gene is TRBJ1-3, the V gene TRBV6-5; a weak D match, TRBD1 (5 bases). The V and J ends lost 2 bases and 4 bases respectively, with 12 bases between them. There are 15 residues in the CDR3. Germline V gene data show CDR1 as MNHEY and CDR2 as SVGAGI. The CDR3: CASSYQGGKGNTIYF. The CDR3 bases are TGTGCCAGCAGTTACCAGGGAGGGAAAGGAAACACCATATATTTT.

V and J are TRBV7-3 and TRBJ2-7; 11 nucleotides line up with TRBD1. The CDR3 extends over 15 amino acids. V was clipped by 4 bases and J by 1 base; unmatched bases: 3. Germline CDR1 and CDR2: SGHTA and FQGTGA. The DNA for the CDR3 is TGTGCCAGCAGCTATGGACAGGGGGCTTCCTACGAGCAGTACTTC. Its protein is CASSYGQGASYEQYF.

The J gene is TRBJ2-1, the V gene TRBV19, with D possibly matching TRBD2 (5 bases). The CDR3 extends over 15 amino acids. From germline, CDR1 is LNHDA and CDR2 SQIVND (reference sequence). Trimming left V 6 bases short and J 0 bases short, with 12 bases between. CDR3 sequence reads: CASRRASISYNEQFF. CDR3 DNA: TGTGCCAGTAGAAGGGCTAGCATCTCCTACAATGAGCAGTTCTTC.

The genes are TRBV5-1 and TRBJ1-2; a possible D gene is TRBD1 (6 bases). The germline CDR1 and CDR2 sequences are SGHRS and YFSETQ. V was trimmed by 1 base and J by 2 bases, leaving 12 bases between them. The CDR3 consists of 15 residues. The CDR3 nucleotides are TGCGCCAGCAGCTTGAGGTCAGGGACAAACTATGGCTACACCTTC. Amino acids: CASSLRSGTNYGYTF.

This chain joins TRBV19 and TRBJ1-6; a possible D gene is TRBD1 (5 bases). The V and J ends lost 2 bases and 13 bases respectively, with 18 bases between them. CDR1 is LNHDA, CDR2 SQIVND, per germline (reference sequence). This CDR3 is built from 15 residues. The CDR3 spells CASSISWDSSDPLHF. CDR3 nucleotide sequence: TGTGCCAGTAGTATATCGTGGGACTCCTCCGATCCCCTCCACTTT.

The CDR3 is CASCGQGALETQYF. The CDR3 region has the DNA TGCGCCAGCTGTGGTCAGGGGGCTTTGGAGACCCAGTACTTC. This chain connects TRBV5-1 to TRBJ2-5, with 8 bases aligning to TRBD1. J lost 5 bases, V lost 7 bases, and 10 bases had no gene match. Germline CDR1 SGHRS, CDR2 YFSETQ. The CDR3 spans 14 residues.

The rearrangement joins TRBV7-3 to TRBJ1-1; 7 nucleotides match TRBD1. Germline V lookup: CDR1 SGHTA, CDR2 FQGTGA. This CDR3 contains 13 residues. The V and J ends lost 5 bases and 4 bases, in that order; junction bases with no gene match: 4. CDR3 bases: TGTGCCAGCAGCCTCACAGGGGTCACTGAAGCTTTCTTT. This codes for CASSLTGVTEAFF.

The CDR3 DNA follows: TGCGCCAGCAGCCCCCTGACAGGCTTGAACACTGAAGCTTTCTTT. It translates to CASSPLTGLNTEAFF. The J gene is TRBJ1-1, the V gene TRBV5-1; D may be TRBD1 (6 bases). Germline CDR1 reads SGHRS; CDR2 reads YFSETQ. This CDR3 is built from 15 residues. V lost 4 bases, J lost 0 bases, and 13 bases lay in between.

This chain links TRBV5-5 with TRBJ1-2; 9 bases agree with TRBD1. V was pared by 2 bases and J by 6 bases, with 2 bases of the junction left unmatched. The germline V gene encodes CDR1 SGHKS and CDR2 YYEKEE (reference sequence). This CDR3 has 13 amino acids. Here the CDR3 DNA reads TGTGCCAGCAGCTTAACAGGGGGCAATGGCTACACCTTC. Translated, it gives CASSLTGGNGYTF.

The V and J genes are TRBV3-1 (or the pseudogene TRBV3-2) and TRBJ2-1, with D possibly being TRBD2 (6 bases). Trimming cost V 0 bases and J 0 bases, with 9 bases left between them. CDR3 length equals 16 residues. The germline V gene has CDR1 LGHDT and CDR2 YNNKEL (reference sequence). The CDR3 loop reads CASSQDAGISYNEQFF. The CDR3 coding sequence is TGTGCCAGCAGCCAAGATGCGGGGATCTCCTACAATGAGCAGTTCTTC.

The chain is built from TRBV6-5 and TRBJ1-5; a weak D match, TRBD1 (6 bases). The CDR3 spans 15 residues. V was clipped by 6 bases and J by 3 bases, with 15 bases between them. Germline CDR1 and CDR2: MNHEY and SVGAGI. CDR3 loop: CASSLSGGANQPQHF. Written as DNA, the CDR3 is TGTGCCAGCAGCCTTTCGGGGGGGGCCAATCAGCCCCAGCATTTT.

This clone was detected once. This chain links TRBV7-9 with TRBJ1-3, with unresolved D. The V gene lost 8 bases and the J gene lost 3 bases, with 8 bases spanning the gap. Germline V gene sequence: CDR1 SEHNR, CDR2 FQNEAQ (reference sequence). The CDR3 covers 12 residues. CDR3 sequence reads: CASGGSGNTIYF. CDR3 DNA sequence: TGTGCCAGCGGTGGGAGTGGAAACACCATATATTTT.

The chain combines TRBV19 with TRBJ2-5; maybe TRBD1 (5 bases). V lost 5 bases and J 1 base, leaving 11 bases between the germline ends. This CDR3 is built from 14 residues. Germline CDR1 is LNHDA and CDR2 is SQIVND (reference sequence). Written as DNA, the CDR3 is TGTGCCAGTAGTGCCAGCAGGGTCCAAGAGACCCAGTACTTC. This sequence encodes CASSASRVQETQYF.

The V and J genes are TRBV10-3 and TRBJ1-3; no clear D. V gave up 0 bases and J gave up 0 bases, with 9 bases separating them. The V gene's germline CDR1 is ENHRY and CDR2 SYGVKD. The CDR3 sequence is 16 residues long. The CDR3 here is CAISESRTYSGNTIYF. The CDR3, as DNA: TGTGCCATCAGTGAGTCCAGGACTTACTCTGGAAACACCATATATTTT.

This clone appeared a single time. Relative to the germline gene, one junction end is altered; a read error may explain this. The rearrangement uses TRBV6-6 and TRBJ1-2; maybe TRBD1 (5 bases). The CDR3 contains 15 residues. CDR1 MNHNY and CDR2 SVGAGI come from the germline V gene (reference sequence). The CDR3 sequence is CASSYSIGGTDGYTF. DNA of the CDR3: TGTGCCAGCAGCTACTCTATTGGCGGGACGGATGGCTACACCTTC.

This chain joins TRBV2 and TRBJ1-6, with a possible D match to TRBD1 (5 bases). CDR3 length: 18 residues. In germline, CDR1 is SNHLY, CDR2 FYNNEI. V dropped 8 bases and J dropped 0 bases, with 20 bases sitting between them. The CDR3 nucleotides are TGTGCCAGCTCTCAAGCGAGGCCAGGGAGCTCCTATAATTCACCCCTCCACTTT. It encodes CASSQARPGSSYNSPLHF.

In the case of this clone: One end of the junction is discordant with germline, which a read error may explain. This chain joins TRBV19 and TRBJ1-5, with a possible D match to TRBD1 (5 bases). Germline CDR1 LNHDA, CDR2 SQIVND (reference sequence). The CDR3 runs 18 residues. CDR3 nucleotides: TGTGCCAGTACCACACCAAGGGGCGGACGGACTAGCAGTCAGCCCCAGCATTTT. This gives the protein CASTTPRGGRTSSQPQHF.

Points on this clone: This CDR3 is also generated by other DNA sequences in the sample. The chain links TRBV30 to TRBJ1-2; the D is unclear. The V gene's germline CDR1 is GTSNPN and CDR2 SVGIG (reference sequence). The ends were cut back, 0 bases at V and 8 bases at J, with 7 bases in the middle. The CDR3 extends over 11 amino acids. CDR3 nucleotide sequence: TGTGCCTGGAGTGTACGGGAGGGCTACACCTTC. Translating gives CAWSVREGYTF.